The 17 T cell receptor beta chains below were found in one sample sequenced in a study of Ad26.COV2.S vaccination and SARS-CoV-2 variants. Here immunoSEQ multiplex PCR was the method, and the copy in TCRdb shows in-frame clones only, minus some. The sample carries fewer than 500,000 clones, nearly 90% recorded once. Treatment indicated: some 20 received Ad26.COV2.S at low or high dose, single or two shots; a few received placebo; per-sample allocation not given. At day 63 after the first vaccine or placebo injection, samples were drawn. Here the sequenced sample was peripheral blood, taken in a trial of Ad26.COV2.S vaccine versus placebo. Receptors originate from a person aged 18-60 years who received the Ad26.COV2.S COVID-19 vaccine or a placebo.

The chain is built from TRBV18 and TRBJ1-1; 7 positions match TRBD1. The CDR3 sequence is 15 residues long. V shed 3 bases, J shed 5 bases, and the junction held 9 bases outside the gene matches. Germline lookup yields CDR1 KGHSH and CDR2 LQKENI. The CDR3 loop reads CASSPGRGRGTEAFF. CDR3 DNA: TGTGCCAGCTCACCGGGGAGGGGGCGCGGGACTGAAGCTTTCTTT.

V gene TRBV7-3 combines with J gene TRBJ2-2; D unresolved. Trimming left V 1 base short and J 7 bases short, with 10 bases between. This CDR3 is built from 14 residues. CDR1 and CDR2 from the germline V gene are SGHTA and FQGTGA. CDR3 bases: TGTGCCAGCAGCTTAAGGTCTTCGGGCGGGGAGCTGTTTTTT. This gives the protein CASSLRSSGGELFF.

The chain uses TRBV7-3 and TRBJ2-1, with TRBD2 as a possible D gene (6 bases). The length of the CDR3 is 12 residues. The germline V gene has CDR1 SGHTA and CDR2 FQGTGA. V gave up 2 bases and J gave up 12 bases, with 11 bases separating them. CDR3 DNA sequence: TGTGCCAGCAGCTTATCGGGGGAGAGGCAGTTCTTC. It yields the protein CASSLSGERQFF.

This clone was counted a single time. The chain recombines TRBV5-4 with TRBJ1-2, with D possibly being TRBD1 (6 bases). The CDR3 has 16 amino acids. Germline V gene lookup returns CDR1 SGHNT and CDR2 YYREEE (reference sequence). V lost 1 base and J 4 bases, leaving 17 bases between the germline ends. CDR3 sequence reads: CASSLPGDSLFYGYTF. The CDR3 DNA follows: TGTGCCAGCAGCTTGCCAGGGGATTCCCTATTCTATGGCTACACCTTC.

CDR3: CASSYSGRADQPQHF. The CDR3 region has the DNA TGTGCCAGCAGTTACTCGGGGAGGGCCGACCAGCCCCAGCATTTT. The rearrangement links TRBV6-5 to TRBJ1-5; D is ambiguous. The CDR3 is 15 amino acids. From germline, CDR1 is MNHEY and CDR2 SVGAGI. V lost 0 bases and J 7 bases, leaving 13 bases between the germline ends.

This chain uses TRBV29-1 with TRBJ2-2; perhaps TRBD2 as D (5 bases). V lost 6 bases, J lost 1 base, and 9 bases lay in between. Germline CDR1 SQVTM, CDR2 ANQGSEA. CDR3 length: 13 amino acids. The CDR3 DNA is TGCAGCGTAGGAGGTGGGAACACCGGGGAGCTGTTTTTT. Protein product: CSVGGGNTGELFF.

The chain links TRBV6-6 to TRBJ2-1; D unclear. V was trimmed by 10 bases and J by 4 bases, leaving 23 bases between them. The germline CDR1 and CDR2 sequences are MNHNY and SVGAGI (reference sequence). There are 16 residues in the CDR3. CDR3 sequence (DNA): TGTGCCACTCTCGGGCAGGTCCCCCATCCTTACAATGAGCAGTTCTTC. As protein: CATLGQVPHPYNEQFF.

The gene calls are TRBV2 and TRBJ1-3; unclear D gene. The CDR3 covers 16 residues. Germline loops: CDR1 SNHLY, CDR2 FYNNEI. Trimming removed 0 bases from V and 0 bases from J, with 9 bases in between. CDR3 DNA: TGTGCCAGCAGTGAAGCGCCAGGCCGCTCTGGAAACACCATATATTTT. Translated: CASSEAPGRSGNTIYF. Combining the CDR3 with reference TRBV2 and TRBJ1-3 gives the whole variable domain EPEVTQTPSHQVTQMGQEVILRCVPISNHLYFYWYRQILGQKVEFLVSFYNNEISEKSEIFDDQFSVERPDGSNFTLKIRSTKLEDSAMYFCASSEAPGRSGNTIYFGEGSWLTVV.

J is TRBJ2-7 and V is TRBV6-5; 7 bases fit TRBD1. The ends lost 2 bases at V and 2 bases at J; junction bases unmatched: 6. This CDR3 has 15 residues. Per the germline V gene, CDR1 is MNHEY and CDR2 is SVGAGI. CDR3 region: CASSYTGTVTYEQYF. The DNA for the CDR3 is TGTGCCAGCAGTTACACCGGGACAGTGACCTACGAGCAGTACTTC.

The rearrangement uses TRBV5-8 and TRBJ1-1; maybe TRBD1 (6 bases). The CDR3 is 14 amino acids. V shed 3 bases and J shed 1 base, with 10 bases lying between them. Germline assignment: CDR1 SGHTS and CDR2 YDEGEE. CDR3 residues: CASSSRTENTEAFF. CDR3 nucleotide sequence: TGTGCCAGCAGCTCGAGGACAGAGAACACTGAAGCTTTCTTT.

The rearrangement links TRBV29-1 to TRBJ1-3; D may be TRBD1 (5 bases). The CDR3 extends over 12 amino acids. Germline V CDR1 and CDR2: SQVTM, ANQGSEA. Deletions cut 5 bases from V and 4 bases from J, with 9 bases between. CDR3 in DNA: TGCAGCGTTCGGGGCGGCGGAAACACCATATATTTT. Its protein is CSVRGGGNTIYF.

This chain joins TRBV6-5 and TRBJ1-3; D is unclear. The CDR3 sequence is 15 residues long. V was clipped by 6 bases and J by 0 bases, with 12 bases between them. Germline values: CDR1 MNHEY, CDR2 SVGAGI. This CDR3 reads CASSPDGYSGNTIYF. CDR3 coding DNA: TGTGCCAGCAGCCCCGACGGTTACTCTGGAAACACCATATATTTT.

The chain combines TRBV5-6 with TRBJ1-1; D remains unclear. V was pared by 4 bases and J by 11 bases, with 15 bases between. Germline assignment: CDR1 SGHDT and CDR2 YYEEEE. This CDR3 comprises 12 residues. For the CDR3, the DNA is TGTGCCAGCAGCCCGGGAGGGCTCGAGGCTTTCTTT. Its translation is CASSPGGLEAFF.

V is TRBV5-1 and J is TRBJ2-3; the D is unclear. From germline, CDR1 is SGHRS and CDR2 YFSETQ. The V end was cut by 6 bases, the J end by 0 bases, with 14 bases between. The CDR3 extends over 15 amino acids. The CDR3 sequence: CASTYISASTDTQYF. Here the CDR3 DNA reads TGCGCCAGCACCTATATTTCAGCTAGCACAGATACGCAGTATTTT.

This chain connects TRBV2 to TRBJ1-1; the D is unclear. CDR1 SNHLY and CDR2 FYNNEI come from the germline V gene. With 4 bases removed from V and 0 bases from J, the gap between germline ends came to 9 bases. This CDR3 region has 14 residues. CDR3 DNA sequence: TGTGCCAGCAGTGGCCCGACAATGAACACTGAAGCTTTCTTT. It is translated as CASSGPTMNTEAFF.

There are a few counts of this clone. V is TRBV28 and J is TRBJ1-5; maybe TRBD1 (6 bases). This CDR3 has 15 residues. V lost 3 bases and J 7 bases, leaving 16 bases between the germline ends. Germline values: CDR1 MDHEN, CDR2 SYDVKM. CDR3 in DNA: TGTGCCAGCAGTTTCGGGCTGATAGGGGGACAGCCCCAGCATTTT. Its protein product is CASSFGLIGGQPQHF.

This chain joins TRBV5-1 and TRBJ2-5; 9 bases align to TRBD1. Germline V lookup: CDR1 SGHRS, CDR2 YFSETQ. The CDR3 sequence is 14 residues long. Germline trimming cut 5 bases from V and 2 bases from J; bases unmatched to any gene: 4. DNA for the CDR3: TGCGCCAGCAGGAAGACAGGGGGACAAGAGACCCAGTACTTC. It translates to CASRKTGGQETQYF.